The rows below give T cell receptor beta chains drawn from one sample of a study of patients and donors after allogeneic stem cell transplantation. In TCRdb, the RT-PCR reads were re-called with MiXCR into one record per CDR3 protein. Among approximately 170,000 distinct CDR3 sequences listed, 24% were seen once. The sequencing sample was made of blood, either unsorted or a sorted T cell fraction (not recorded which). These receptor sequences come from a human donor who was either an allogeneic HSCT recipient or a stem cell or donor lymphocyte infusion donor (not recorded which). It is not recorded whose cells these are; they may come from a transplant donor. CDR3s include the opening cysteine and the closing phenylalanine or tryptophan. The D gene is left open where the match is weak.

cdr3_length d_call j_call v_call cdr3_aa
8 - TRBJ1-2 TRBV6-1 CSSSGYTF
14 TRBD2 TRBJ2-1 TRBV18 CASSHSGTDNEQFF
15 - TRBJ2-1 TRBV3-1 CASSEVGGSYNEQFF
18 TRBD2 TRBJ2-2 TRBV20-1 CSAREPLAGGSLTGELFF
19 TRBD2 TRBJ2-1 TRBV5-1 CASSPWTSGGAGSYNEQFF
13 - TRBJ1-5 TRBV20-1 CSARVGGNQPQHF
11 - TRBJ1-1 TRBV7-9 CASSQGRLAFF
15 TRBD1 TRBJ2-3 TRBV5-1 CASSKRDRVTDTQYF
11 - TRBJ1-1 TRBV5-1 CASSGTAEAFF
15 TRBD1 TRBJ1-1 TRBV6-1 CASREGQGVFTEAFF
14 - TRBJ1-4 TRBV25-1 CASSDAPTNEKLFF
17 - TRBJ1-1 TRBV4-3 CASSQVWQIYLNTEAFF
14 TRBD1 TRBJ1-1 TRBV7-6 CASSPRGLNTEAFF
15 TRBD1 TRBJ1-1 TRBV4-1 CASSFLTGMNTEAFF
14 - TRBJ2-7 TRBV5-1 CASSGSRSSYEQYF
17 - TRBJ1-5 TRBV4-1 CASSQGTRSYSNQPQHF
15 TRBD1 TRBJ2-1 TRBV7-9 CASSNGQGTYNEQFF
15 TRBD1 TRBJ2-3 TRBV20-1 CSANWDRGRADTQYF
16 TRBD1 TRBJ2-5 TRBV5-1 CASSYPGTESQETQYF